The source of this TCR beta chain is a study of blood T cell repertoires in COVID-19 (dated by TCRdb to about 2020). About the investigation overall: Samples covering the acute and convalescent phases of COVID-19 were provided by collaborators in the United States, Italy and Spain. A de-identified subject ID, COVID-19 status, age in years and sex were almost always included in the sample metadata. The samples were drawn from the first 160 participants of the ongoing ImmuneRACE study and from more than 1,000 subjects provided by 6 global collaborators. Subjects who had been exposed to COVID-19, were actively infected with it, or had recovered from it provided the deeply sampled blood TCRbeta repertoires that made up the dataset. The repertoires were released in a freely available public database intended as a resource for research on the immune response to SARS-CoV-2. The material from the prospective study consisted of cDNA or gDNA derived from T cells, B-cell-depleted T cells, or PBMCs. Where HLA class I and class II types were available, the types were taken from metadata supplied by the sample provider, not from assay-based typing.

The immunoSEQ Assay, a bias-controlled multiplex PCR, was used to amplify TCRbeta CDR3 regions from genomic DNA. Processing in the source paper ran as follows. Within the assay, amplification of reference gene primers was used to estimate how many nucleated cells each sample contained. To quantify the absolute abundance of each unique TCRbeta CDR3 rearrangement, sequence reads were collapsed and filtered. For each sample, productive Simpson clonality was calculated as the square root of Simpson's diversity index over productive rearrangements. TCRdb holds this immuneACCESS table with in-frame rearrangements only. Some clones are missing; in checked studies, unresolved V genes explain under half, and the rest has no known cause. D and trimming come from the DNA, and the V and J calls and clone size come from that table. For this sample there are about 160,000 clones; about 85% appear just once. Of the sample, more than 0.85% is held by the ten largest clones.

Concerning this clone: Its antigen specificity is not known. There are no base qualities to consult, and no much larger clone falls within one base.

CDR1 and CDR2, looked up from the germline V gene (reference sequence), are LNHDA and SQIVND. The CDR3 holds 15 amino acids from the cysteine to the phenylalanine. Only CDR3 DNA is held: 45 bases, read in frame from base 1. V is cut by 4 bases and J by 1 base, and the space between the germline ends is 11 bases. The paper as a whole reports these results and caveats: Clinical and demographic metadata were provided uncurated, with the amount varying by source and participant.

Whole blood was collected in K2EDTA tubes by collaborating institutions according to the institutions' own protocols. For TCRbeta analysis, collaborators shipped samples as frozen whole blood, isolated PBMCs, or DNA extracted from either of those sample types. Rearrangement joined TRBV19 to TRBJ2-1, with a weak D call of TRBD1 (5 bases match). Sequenced material: peripheral blood. The sequence was collected from a man aged 40-50 years with acute or convalescent COVID-19. CDR3 reads: CASSRGSRSYNEQFF. The DNA is TGTGCCAGTAGTAGGGGCAGCAGATCCTACAATGAGCAGTTCTTC.